The 21 T cell receptor beta chains below were found in one sample sequenced in a study of long-term antiretroviral therapy in people with HIV. Researchers report immunoSEQ v3.0 was run at survey level. The protocol was immunoSEQ multiplex PCR, while the TCRdb copy is restricted to in-frame clones and leaves out a portion. Counted here are around 9,000 clones, approximately 80% occurring once; the ten biggest clones make up 14%. The sample in question was unsorted PBMCs, obtained 0.4 years before starting antiretroviral therapy. The receptors shown here come from a man aged 30 to 39 with HIV.

The chain joins TRBV6-4 to TRBJ2-3; D possibly corresponds to TRBD1 (7 bases). Trimming removed 0 bases at V and 4 bases at J, with 11 bases between. From germline, CDR1 is MRHNA and CDR2 SNTAGT. The CDR3 runs to 15 residues. The CDR3 DNA is TGTGCCAGCAGTGACTCGACAGGGAGGCCAGATACGCAGTATTTT. This sequence encodes CASSDSTGRPDTQYF.

This clone showed up just a few times. The V and J genes are TRBV10-3 and TRBJ2-3; either TRBD1 or TRBD2 may supply D (5 bases each). Germline CDR1 ENHRY, CDR2 SYGVKD. V lost 0 bases, J lost 3 bases, and 13 bases lay in between. The CDR3 length is 16 residues. CDR3 region: CAISESGLGETDTQYF. In nucleotides, the CDR3 is TGTGCCATCAGTGAGTCAGGGTTGGGGGAAACAGATACGCAGTATTTT.

The chain joins TRBV29-1 to TRBJ2-7; a possible D gene is TRBD1 (6 bases). V dropped 1 base and J dropped 4 bases, with 11 bases sitting between them. Germline V lookup: CDR1 SQVTM, CDR2 ANQGSEA. CDR3 length: 13 residues. The DNA for the CDR3 is TGCAGCGTTGAAGCCGGGACAACATACGAGCAGTACTTC. Residues: CSVEAGTTYEQYF.

Here the CDR3 DNA reads TGTGCCAGCAGCGGGACAGGGAACGGAAACACCATATATTTT. Translating gives CASSGTGNGNTIYF. The rearrangement links TRBV9 to TRBJ1-3, with 8 bases that match TRBD1. V trimming: 3 bases; J trimming: 4 bases; junction bases outside the gene matches: 3. Germline V gene data show CDR1 as SGDLS and CDR2 as YYNGEE. The CDR3 is 14 amino acids. The full variable domain, rest sourced from reference TRBV9 and TRBJ1-3, is DSGVTQTPKHLITATGQRVTLRCSPRSGDLSVYWYQQSLDQGLQFLIQYYNGEERAKGNILERFSAQQFPDLHSELNLSSLELGDSALYFCASSGTGNGNTIYFGEGSWLTVV.

This clone was counted once. CDR3: CASSLSRDRSQYF. The CDR3 DNA follows: TGTGCCAGCAGTTTGTCCCGGGACAGATCACAGTACTTC. The chain recombines TRBV5-6 with TRBJ2-7; 7 positions match TRBD1. Germline trimming cut 5 bases from V and 10 bases from J; bases unmatched to any gene: 12. The germline CDR1 and CDR2 sequences are SGHDT and YYEEEE. The CDR3 consists of 13 residues.

This chain joins TRBV5-6 and TRBJ1-2; D gene unclear. The CDR3 contains 16 residues. Between the trimmed V and J ends, which lost 0 bases and 6 bases, there was a span of 18 bases. Per the germline V gene, CDR1 is SGHDT and CDR2 is YYEEEE. Written as DNA, the CDR3 is TGTGCCAGCAGCTTGGACGATTCTAACAGACCGGATGGCTACACCTTC. This sequence encodes CASSLDDSNRPDGYTF.

The rearrangement links TRBV9 to TRBJ2-1, with D perhaps assigned TRBD1 or TRBD2 (5 bases each). Trimming took 0 bases from V and 3 from J, leaving 10 bases between them. Germline loops: CDR1 SGDLS, CDR2 YYNGEE. The CDR3 has 15 amino acids. CDR3 sequence: CASSVDDGGYNEQFF. The CDR3 DNA is TGTGCCAGCAGCGTAGATGATGGGGGCTACAATGAGCAGTTCTTC. The full variable domain, rest sourced from reference TRBV9 and TRBJ2-1, is DSGVTQTPKHLITATGQRVTLRCSPRSGDLSVYWYQQSLDQGLQFLIQYYNGEERAKGNILERFSAQQFPDLHSELNLSSLELGDSALYFCASSVDDGGYNEQFFGPGTRLTVL.

V and J are TRBV30 and TRBJ1-6, with D possibly matching TRBD1 (6 bases). The CDR3 spans 16 residues. Trimming pared 0 bases from V and 6 bases from J, leaving 15 bases between. The germline CDR1 and CDR2 sequences are GTSNPN and SVGIG (reference sequence). CDR3 nucleotides: TGTGCCTGGAGTGTCCCACCTGGACAGCTTAATTCACCCCTCCACTTT. Its protein product is CAWSVPPGQLNSPLHF.

V gene TRBV5-1 combines with J gene TRBJ2-5, with 11 bases fitting TRBD2. Germline CDR1 is SGHRS and CDR2 is YFSETQ. After removal of 4 bases from V and 5 bases from J, the junction contained 10 bases not matched to a gene. This CDR3 comprises 16 residues. The CDR3: CASSPLLAGGGETQYF. CDR3 coding DNA: TGCGCCAGCAGCCCCCTGCTAGCGGGAGGAGGGGAGACCCAGTACTTC.

J is TRBJ2-5 and V is TRBV9; D possibly matches TRBD1 or TRBD2 (5 bases each). Germline loops: CDR1 SGDLS, CDR2 YYNGEE. CDR3 length equals 17 residues. V gave up 0 bases and J gave up 5 bases, with 20 bases separating them. The DNA of the CDR3 is TGTGCCAGCAGCGTAGCTGGGGACGCTGGGGGAAGGGAGACCCAGTACTTC. Amino acids: CASSVAGDAGGRETQYF.

V gene TRBV30 combines with J gene TRBJ1-2; no clear D gene. V lost 2 bases, J lost 12 bases, and 16 bases lay in between. The V gene's germline CDR1 is GTSNPN and CDR2 SVGIG (reference sequence). The length of the CDR3 is 12 residues. CDR3 nucleotides: TGTGCCTGGAGTACGACGACGTACTCCCACACCTTC. Protein: CAWSTTTYSHTF.

This chain links TRBV19 with TRBJ1-5; no clear D. The CDR3 runs 14 residues. V lost 5 bases, J lost 0 bases, and 8 bases lay in between. CDR1 is LNHDA, CDR2 SQIVND, per germline (reference sequence). CDR3 loop: CASSVQVSNQPQHF. The CDR3 DNA is TGTGCCAGTAGTGTTCAGGTTAGCAATCAGCCCCAGCATTTT.

This sequence joins TRBV30 and TRBJ2-7; D gene uncertain. Germline CDR1 GTSNPN, CDR2 SVGIG (reference sequence). The length of the CDR3 is 15 residues. The V end was cut by 1 base, the J end by 2 bases, with 15 bases between. The CDR3 protein is CAWSGFGLGTYEQYF. The CDR3 region has the DNA TGTGCCTGGAGTGGGTTCGGGTTAGGCACCTACGAGCAGTACTTC.

This clone was recorded a few times. This chain links TRBV5-1 with TRBJ2-7; TRBD2 agrees at 8 bases. The CDR3 sequence is 15 residues long. Germline lookup yields CDR1 SGHRS and CDR2 YFSETQ. The ends lost 0 bases at V and 3 bases at J; junction bases unmatched: 5. The CDR3 DNA reads TGCGCCAGCAGCTTGGATTTAGCGGGAATCTACGAGCAGTACTTC. Its translation is CASSLDLAGIYEQYF.

This chain uses TRBV21-1 with TRBJ2-5; the D call of TRBD2 is as the table states it, not checked on the DNA. TRBV21-1 is classified as a pseudogene. The CDR3 sequence is 17 residues long. The CDR3, as DNA: TGTGCCAGCAGCAACCCGTTGGCTAGCGGGAATATAGAGACCCAGTACTTC. It codes for CASSNPLASGNIETQYF.

The chain links TRBV7-2 to TRBJ1-6; weak D call: TRBD1 (6 bases). The CDR3 is made up of 14 amino acids. Germline-derived CDR1 and CDR2 are SGHTA and FQGNSA. Trimming took off 10 bases at V and 7 bases at J, with 17 bases between the two ends. The CDR3 DNA follows: TGTGCCATCCCCGAAGGGAGGGGGAATTCACCCCTCCACTTT. This codes for CAIPEGRGNSPLHF.

The chain uses TRBV11-2 and TRBJ2-7; possibly TRBD1 for D (6 bases). V dropped 4 bases and J dropped 3 bases, with 10 bases sitting between them. The germline gives CDR1 SGHAT, CDR2 FQNNGV. This CDR3 region has 13 residues. The DNA of the CDR3 is TGTGCCAGCAGCTCCGGACAGCGCTACGAGCAGTACTTC. Translated, it gives CASSSGQRYEQYF.

V gene TRBV9 combines with J gene TRBJ2-2; D not resolved. Trimming cost V 0 bases and J 0 bases, with 9 bases left between them. The CDR3 runs 16 residues. CDR1 SGDLS and CDR2 YYNGEE come from the germline V gene. The CDR3 bases are TGTGCCAGCAGCGTAGGAGCAGCCGCGAACACCGGGGAGCTGTTTTTT. Amino acids: CASSVGAAANTGELFF.

This clone was picked up a small number of times. The J gene is TRBJ2-7, the V gene TRBV7-8; D not resolved. CDR1 and CDR2 from the germline V gene are SGHVS and FQNEAQ. V gave up 5 bases and J gave up 0 bases, with 14 bases separating them. The CDR3 has 15 amino acids. The CDR3 DNA follows: TGTGCCAGCAGCGCAGACTCGTCGAGCTCCTACGAGCAGTACTTC. It codes for CASSADSSSSYEQYF.

This clone is judged large. J is TRBJ2-1 and V is TRBV7-2; no definite D call. This CDR3 contains 12 residues. Trimming pared 5 bases from V and 9 bases from J, leaving 11 bases between. The germline V gene encodes CDR1 SGHTA and CDR2 FQGNSA. The CDR3 loop is CASSPTPGEQFF. The CDR3 region has the DNA TGTGCCAGCAGCCCGACCCCGGGTGAGCAGTTCTTC.

The J gene is TRBJ1-2, the V gene TRBV28; TRBD1 might be the D (5 bases). Germline CDR1 and CDR2: MDHEN and SYDVKM. Trimming took off 5 bases at V and 4 bases at J, with 14 bases between the two ends. This CDR3 contains 14 residues. DNA for the CDR3: TGTGCCAGCAGTCCCGGAGGGGTAAGCTATGGCTACACCTTC. Translation gives CASSPGGVSYGYTF.